The 24 T cell receptor beta chains listed next were all sequenced from one sample in a study of CD8 T cells in Susac syndrome. An amount of RNA that ranged from about 0.45 to 1 ug was reverse transcribed with random hexamers. Via MiXCR, TCRdb re-called the immunoSEQ multiplex PCR reads, giving one row per CDR3 protein. There are more than 200,000 distinct CDR3 sequences in the sample; around 93% occur only once, and 0.065% to 0.075% lies in the top ten. The sequenced sample consisted of CD4+ T cells from PBMCs. The origin of the receptors is a human donor with multiple sclerosis.

This chain links TRBV5-4 with TRBJ2-2; weak D call: TRBD1 (6 bases). CDR1 and CDR2 from the germline V gene are SGHNT and YYREEE (reference sequence). The V and J ends lost 0 bases and 7 bases respectively, with 16 bases between them. The length of the CDR3 is 16 residues. Here the CDR3 DNA reads TGTGCCAGCAGCTTGGACCAGGGGTTAGGGAACGGGGAGCTGTTTTTT. As protein: CASSLDQGLGNGELFF.

The rearrangement joins TRBV20-1 to TRBJ2-5, with 7 bases aligning to TRBD1. Germline V gene data show CDR1 as DFQATT and CDR2 as SNEGSKA (reference sequence). The J segment lost 1 base and the V segment lost 4 bases, leaving 0 bases of the junction unmatched. The CDR3 is made up of 12 amino acids. CDR3 residues: CSANRGQETQYF. CDR3 DNA: TGCAGTGCTAACAGGGGCCAAGAGACCCAGTACTTC.

CDR3 amino acids: CASSPGQGAYGYTF. CDR3 in DNA: TGTGCCAGCAGTCCTGGACAGGGAGCCTATGGCTACACCTTC. The chain has TRBV7-2 and TRBJ1-2, with 8 bases aligning to TRBD1. CDR1 is SGHTA, CDR2 FQGNSA, per germline. The CDR3 extends over 14 amino acids. Losses at the gene ends were 6 bases for V and 4 bases for J; bases not matched to a gene: 7.

This rearrangement joins TRBV30 to TRBJ1-1, with D hard to call. Per the germline V gene, CDR1 is GTSNPN and CDR2 is SVGIG (reference sequence). This CDR3 region has 14 residues. With 3 bases removed from V and 1 base from J, the gap between germline ends came to 12 bases. The CDR3 coding sequence is TGTGCCTGGAGGAGTGGACGGAGGAACACTGAAGCTTTCTTT. It codes for CAWRSGRRNTEAFF.

This chain joins TRBV3-1 and TRBJ2-3, with TRBD2 identical over 8 bases. The V gene end was trimmed by 0 bases and the J gene end by 5 bases; junction bases not matched to a gene: 7. Germline V gene sequence: CDR1 LGHDT, CDR2 YNNKEL (reference sequence). CDR3 length: 16 residues. The CDR3 coding sequence is TGTGCCAGCAGCCAAGAGGCAGCGGGAGCCAAAGATACGCAGTATTTT. Translation gives CASSQEAAGAKDTQYF.

The CDR3 DNA reads TGCAGCGTTGAAAGTTACGGTCCCAACTATGGCTACACCTTC. This encodes CSVESYGPNYGYTF. The chain combines TRBV29-1 with TRBJ1-2; D unclear. The CDR3 consists of 14 residues. CDR1 SQVTM and CDR2 ANQGSEA come from the germline V gene. The V and J ends lost 2 bases and 2 bases respectively, with 12 bases between them.

The genes are TRBV20-1 and TRBJ2-7; D is possibly TRBD2 (5 bases). Deletions cut 0 bases from V and 0 bases from J, with 15 bases between. Germline assignment: CDR1 DFQATT and CDR2 SNEGSKA (reference sequence). The CDR3 loop spans 16 amino acids. The CDR3 DNA sequence: TGCAGTGCTAGAGATTGGGGAGACACGAGCTCCTACGAGCAGTACTTC. As protein: CSARDWGDTSSYEQYF.

The J gene is TRBJ2-7, the V gene TRBV5-6, with D possibly matching TRBD1 (6 bases). CDR1 is SGHDT, CDR2 YYEEEE, per germline. The CDR3 runs to 15 residues. V dropped 4 bases and J dropped 0 bases, with 14 bases sitting between them. This CDR3 reads CASSGVTGFSYEQYF. Here the CDR3 DNA reads TGTGCCAGCAGCGGGGTGACAGGATTCTCCTACGAGCAGTACTTC.

The CDR3 here is CASRVDGEVGGYTF. As DNA, the CDR3 is TGTGCCAGCAGAGTGGACGGGGAGGTCGGTGGCTACACCTTC. The V and J genes are TRBV7-9 and TRBJ1-2; D uncertain. The CDR3 has 14 residues. Germline CDR1 reads SEHNR; CDR2 reads FQNEAQ (reference sequence). The germline V and J ends were trimmed by 6 bases and 7 bases, with 18 bases remaining between them. Complete variable domain (other parts from reference TRBV7-9 and TRBJ1-2): DTGVSQNPRHKITKRGQNVTFRCDPISEHNRLYWYRQTLGQGPEFLTYFQNEAQLEKSRLLSDRFSAERPKGSFSTLEIQRTEQGDSAMYLCASRVDGEVGGYTFGSGTRLTVV.

The J gene is TRBJ2-1, the V gene TRBV7-2, with 9 bases lining up with TRBD1. V shed 2 bases and J 6 bases; nucleotides not matched to a gene: 2. The CDR3 length is 14 residues. Germline V gene lookup returns CDR1 SGHTA and CDR2 FQGNSA. As DNA, the CDR3 is TGTGCCAGCAGCTTATTGGGACAGGGCAATGAGCAGTTCTTC. Protein: CASSLLGQGNEQFF.

V gene TRBV15 combines with J gene TRBJ2-2; D not certain. This CDR3 has 15 residues. The V and J ends lost 2 bases and 1 base respectively, with 8 bases between them. Germline CDR1 and CDR2: LNHNV and YYDKDF (reference sequence). The CDR3 DNA reads as TGTGCCACCAGCAGACCCCCGTTGAACACCGGGGAGCTGTTTTTT. It specifies CATSRPPLNTGELFF.

The chain links TRBV20-1 to TRBJ2-3; TRBD2 matches at 9 bases. The germline gives CDR1 DFQATT, CDR2 SNEGSKA (reference sequence). The junction had 13 bases not matched to a gene; V was cut back by 0 bases and J by 0 bases. This CDR3 is 19 amino acids long. The CDR3 DNA is TGCAGTGCTAGAGATTCCTCGGGCCTAGCGGGATCTAGCACAGATACGCAGTATTTT. Its translation is CSARDSSGLAGSSTDTQYF.

The rearrangement uses TRBV27 and TRBJ2-1; 9 nucleotides align to TRBD2. The CDR3 totals 15 residues. With 6 bases clipped from V and 5 bases from J, the junction kept 8 bases outside the gene matches. The germline CDR1 and CDR2 sequences are MNHEY and SMNVEV (reference sequence). CDR3 sequence reads: CASRTPSGNHNEQFF. In DNA, the CDR3 is TGTGCCAGCAGAACTCCTAGCGGGAACCACAATGAGCAGTTCTTC.

The CDR3 DNA follows: TGTGCCAGTAGTTTACAAGCTAGGCGCAACTATGGCTACACCTTC. This codes for CASSLQARRNYGYTF. This rearrangement joins TRBV19 to TRBJ1-2; no clear D. The CDR3 totals 15 residues. V was clipped by 5 bases and J by 2 bases, with 15 bases between them. Germline V gene sequence: CDR1 LNHDA, CDR2 SQIVND (reference sequence).

V and J are TRBV27 and TRBJ2-1; 8 bases line up with TRBD2. In germline, CDR1 is MNHEY, CDR2 SMNVEV (reference sequence). The CDR3 has 13 amino acids. J gave up 9 bases and V 5 bases, and 6 bases lay outside the gene matches. The chain's CDR3 is CASSPRTSTEQFF. Here the CDR3 DNA reads TGTGCCAGCAGTCCGAGGACTAGCACTGAGCAGTTCTTC.

V is TRBV29-1 and J is TRBJ1-1, with TRBD1 as a possible D gene (5 bases). Per the germline V gene, CDR1 is SQVTM and CDR2 is ANQGSEA. V was pared by 5 bases and J by 4 bases, with 17 bases between. The CDR3 consists of 14 residues. CDR3 DNA: TGCAGCGTTCTGGGACCGGGGGACGTCACTGAAGCTTTCTTT. Translating it yields CSVLGPGDVTEAFF.

The chain recombines TRBV19 with TRBJ1-2, with no clear D. V was trimmed by 2 bases and J by 2 bases, leaving 12 bases between them. The CDR3 has 15 residues. CDR1 and CDR2 (germline): LNHDA, SQIVND (reference sequence). CDR3 sequence: CASSITSGRNYGYTF. In DNA form, the CDR3 reads TGTGCCAGTAGTATAACTTCGGGCAGAAACTATGGCTACACCTTC.

This rearrangement joins TRBV4-1 to TRBJ2-7; weak D call: TRBD1 (6 bases). There are 13 residues in the CDR3. CDR1 is MGHRA and CDR2 is YSYEKL in the germline V gene. V was pared by 1 base and J by 9 bases, with 13 bases between. The CDR3 here is CASSQGQGWVQYF. CDR3 in DNA: TGCGCCAGCAGCCAAGGCCAGGGGTGGGTGCAGTACTTC.

Points on this clonotype: Germline and junction disagree at one end, which may indicate a read error. This chain connects TRBV7-7 to TRBJ2-1, with TRBD2 matching 7 bases. The CDR3 loop spans 15 amino acids. From germline, CDR1 is SSHAT and CDR2 FNYEAQ (reference sequence). CDR3 sequence reads: CASSFESSGYNEQFF. CDR3 coding DNA: TGTGCTAGCAGCTTTGAGAGTAGCGGGTACAATGAGCAGTTCTTC. Using reference TRBV7-7 and TRBJ2-1 for the parts outside the CDR3, the full variable domain is GAGVSQSPRYKVTKRGQDVTLRCDPISSHATLYWYQQALGQGPEFLTYFNYEAQPDKSGLPSDRFSAERPEGSISTLTIQRTEQRDSAMYRCASSFESSGYNEQFFGPGTRLTVL.

The chain combines TRBV3-1 with TRBJ1-2; D call uncertain. Trimming shortened V by 4 bases and J by 5 bases, and 14 bases separated the two germline ends. This CDR3 comprises 14 residues. CDR1 is LGHDT and CDR2 is YNNKEL in the germline V gene (reference sequence). The CDR3: CASSPRGIGYGYTF. The CDR3 DNA reads TGTGCCAGCAGCCCCAGAGGAATAGGGTATGGCTACACCTTC. Together with reference TRBV3-1 and TRBJ1-2, the CDR3 gives the full variable domain: DTAVSQTPKYLVTQMGNDKSIKCEQNLGHDTMYWYKQDSKKFLKIMFSYNNKELIINETVPNRFSPKSPDKAHLNLHINSLELGDSAVYFCASSPRGIGYGYTFGSGTRLTVV.

This clonotype was observed a single time. This rearrangement joins TRBV10-3 to TRBJ2-3; D is uncertain. This CDR3 has 14 amino acids. CDR1 ENHRY and CDR2 SYGVKD come from the germline V gene. Trimming pared 6 bases from V and 1 base from J, leaving 11 bases between. The CDR3 bases are TGTGCCATCAGCGACCCCAGCCGCACAGATACGCAGTATTTT. This encodes CAISDPSRTDTQYF.

J is TRBJ1-5 and V is TRBV2, with unresolved D. This CDR3 spans 14 amino acids. V was pared by 2 bases and J by 7 bases, with 12 bases between. The germline CDR1 and CDR2 sequences are SNHLY and FYNNEI. The CDR3 region is CASSEIPGGQPQHF. The CDR3 bases are TGTGCCAGCAGTGAAATTCCGGGAGGACAGCCCCAGCATTTT.

The gene calls are TRBV30 and TRBJ2-1; a weak D match, TRBD2 (6 bases). Trimming shortened V by 4 bases and J by 8 bases, and 15 bases separated the two germline ends. There are 13 residues in the CDR3. CDR1 is GTSNPN, CDR2 SVGIG, per germline (reference sequence). The CDR3 nucleotides read TGTGCCTGGACCCAGACTAGTACCGATGAGCAGTTCTTC. Its translation is CAWTQTSTDEQFF.

The chain carries TRBV29-1 and TRBJ1-3; D call uncertain. Germline lookup yields CDR1 SQVTM and CDR2 ANQGSEA. CDR3 length equals 14 residues. V shed 4 bases and J shed 0 bases, with 10 bases lying between them. The CDR3 sequence is CSVVWDLSGNTIYF. CDR3 nucleotide sequence: TGCAGCGTTGTTTGGGATCTCTCTGGAAACACCATATATTTT. Supplemented by reference TRBV29-1 and TRBJ1-3, the full variable domain reads SAVISQKPSRDICQRGTSLTIQCQVDSQVTMMFWYRQQPGQSLTLIATANQGSEATYESGFVIDKFPISRPNLTFSTLTVSNMSPEDSSIYLCSVVWDLSGNTIYFGEGSWLTVV.